The rows below give T cell receptor beta chains drawn from one sample of a study of Ad26.COV2.S vaccination and SARS-CoV-2 variants. TCRdb keeps only in-frame clones here, not all; method: immunoSEQ multiplex PCR. Of roughly 250,000 clones in the sample, around 85% are singletons; the top ten hold just under 3%. The source was peripheral blood, collected in a trial of Ad26.COV2.S vaccine versus placebo. These receptor sequences come from a person aged 18-65 years who received the Ad26.COV2.S COVID-19 vaccine or a placebo. Each CDR3 is given with its conserved first and last residue. A D gene is named only where the DNA matches it firmly. The size field is filled for only some rows; it gives once, few, many or a size class.

v_call	cdr3_length	clone_size	d_call	j_call	cdr3_nt	cdr3_aa
TRBV7-2	16	NA	TRBD1	TRBJ1-2	TGTGCCAGCAGACGGACAGGGGAAGGGGCTTGGTATGGCTACACCTTC	CASRRTGEGAWYGYTF
TRBV2	13	NA	TRBD1	TRBJ1-2	TGTGCCAGCAGGGACAGGGGCGGGGATGGCTACACCTTC	CASRDRGGDGYTF
TRBV30	11	NA	NA	TRBJ1-1	TGTGCCTGGAGTATTGCATCTGAAGCTTTCTTT	CAWSIASEAFF
TRBV2	12	NA	NA	TRBJ1-5	TGTGCCAGCAGTGAAGGTGGGTGGCCCCAGCATTTT	CASSEGGWPQHF
TRBV3-1/TRBV3-2	15	NA	TRBD2	TRBJ2-3	TGTGCCAGCAGCCTAGCGGGAGGTGGGACAGATACGCAGTATTTT	CASSLAGGGTDTQYF
TRBV7-2	13	few	NA	TRBJ2-3	TGTGCCAGCAGCACCTACACCGCTAGTACGCAGTATTTT	CASSTYTASTQYF
TRBV12-3/TRBV12-4	12	NA	NA	TRBJ1-6	TGTGCCAGCAGGGGAGGGGATTCACCCCTCCACTTT	CASRGGDSPLHF
TRBV7-9	17	NA	NA	TRBJ2-2	TGTGCCAGCAGCTTAGGGCGTAGGCAGACGAACACCGGGGAGCTGTTTTTT	CASSLGRRQTNTGELFF
TRBV2	14	NA	NA	TRBJ1-6	TGTGCCAGCGGCATTAAGGGTTCTAATTCACCCCTCCACTTT	CASGIKGSNSPLHF
TRBV7-8	16	NA	TRBD2	TRBJ2-1	TGTGCCAGCACCGTGACTAGCGGGAGGGCCATAAATGAGCAGTTCTTC	CASTVTSGRAINEQFF
TRBV7-9	11	NA	NA	TRBJ2-3	TGTGCCAGCAAGGGCACAGATACGCAGTATTTT	CASKGTDTQYF
TRBV30	13	NA	NA	TRBJ1-1	TGTGCCTGGAGTGTACGGCGTTCGACTGAAGCTTTCTTT	CAWSVRRSTEAFF
TRBV30	12	NA	NA	TRBJ1-2	TGTGCCTGGAGGGGTTGGGGGGGTGGCTACACCTTC	CAWRGWGGGYTF
TRBV30	14	once	NA	TRBJ2-3	TGTGCCTGGAGTGTCTCTGTTAGCACAGATACGCAGTATTTT	CAWSVSVSTDTQYF
TRBV4-1	17	NA	NA	TRBJ2-7	TGCGCCAGCAGCCGCGGACCGCAGGGGCTGATGGGGTACGAGCAGTACTTC	CASSRGPQGLMGYEQYF
TRBV5-1	17	NA	TRBD1	TRBJ2-7	TGCGCCAGCACCTCGCAAATCTTCGGGACAGGGGCCTACGAGCAGTACTTC	CASTSQIFGTGAYEQYF
TRBV6-5	15	NA	TRBD1	TRBJ1-1	TGTGCCAGCAGTTACTCGAGGCAGGGGGGTACTGAAGCTTTCTTT	CASSYSRQGGTEAFF
TRBV2	15	NA	NA	TRBJ2-5	TGTGCCAGCAGCCAGCTCCGGGGCCAACAAGAGACCCAGTACTTC	CASSQLRGQQETQYF
TRBV2	14	NA	NA	TRBJ2-5	TGTGCCAGCACTCCTGCGGGGGCCAGGGAGACCCAGTACTTC	CASTPAGARETQYF
TRBV5-4	14	NA	NA	TRBJ1-4	TGTGCCAGCAGCTTGGCGGGGCTTGGAGAAAAACTGTTTTTT	CASSLAGLGEKLFF
TRBV18	12	NA	NA	TRBJ2-7	TGTGCCAGCCCCAGGCGACCCTACGAGCAGTACTTC	CASPRRPYEQYF
TRBV9	15	NA	NA	TRBJ2-4	TGTGCCAGCAGCGTAGAGGGGGGTAACGAAAACATTCAGTACTTC	CASSVEGGNENIQYF
TRBV5-6	12	once	NA	TRBJ1-2	TGTGCCAGCAGCTTAACTAACTATGGCTACACCTTC	CASSLTNYGYTF
TRBV7-9	17	NA	TRBD1	TRBJ2-1	TGTGCCAGCAGCTTAGCTCAGGGGGCGGTTTCCTACAATGAGCAGTTCTTC	CASSLAQGAVSYNEQFF
TRBV29-1	15	NA	TRBD1	TRBJ2-3	TGCAGCGTTGGGGGGGGACAGGGTCGGACAGATACGCAGTATTTT	CSVGGGQGRTDTQYF
TRBV5-8	16	NA	NA	TRBJ2-5	TGTGCCAGCAGCTTGGAGTTCGGGGGAGGATCGGAGACCCAGTACTTC	CASSLEFGGGSETQYF
TRBV4-1	16	NA	NA	TRBJ1-1	TGCGCCAGCAGCCAAGTCGGCACAGGTGCGCACACTGAAGCTTTCTTT	CASSQVGTGAHTEAFF
TRBV27	15	NA	NA	TRBJ1-1	TGTGCCAGCAGGAGACAGAACATTATGAACACTGAAGCTTTCTTT	CASRRQNIMNTEAFF
TRBV7-3	17	NA	NA	TRBJ2-2	TGTGCCAGCAGCGCCACACCCCGGGGCGGCCTTTACGGGGAGCTGTTTTTT	CASSATPRGGLYGELFF
TRBV6-1	19	NA	TRBD1	TRBJ1-1	TGTGCCAGCAGTGAAAGACAGGGGGGAGGCCTCCTCATGAACACTGAAGCTTTCTTT	CASSERQGGGLLMNTEAFF
TRBV15	13	NA	NA	TRBJ1-1	TGTGCCATAGGCAGTATTGAGAACACTGAAGCTTTCTTT	CAIGSIENTEAFF
TRBV24-1	15	NA	TRBD1	TRBJ2-1	TGTGCCACCAGTGTGGGACAGGACCCTAGGAATGAGCAGTTCTTC	CATSVGQDPRNEQFF
TRBV2	15	NA	NA	TRBJ2-1	TGTGCCAGCAGGTGGGGAAGGTCTAAGAACAATGAGCAGTTCTTC	CASRWGRSKNNEQFF
TRBV6-5	12	NA	NA	TRBJ2-1	TGTGCCTCTCGCAGCTCCTACAATGAGCAGTTCTTC	CASRSSYNEQFF
TRBV5-6	15	NA	TRBD2	TRBJ2-2	TGTGCCAGCAGCACACTAGCGGAGTTTACCGGGGAGCTGTTTTTT	CASSTLAEFTGELFF
TRBV24-1	15	NA	TRBD2	TRBJ2-1	TGTGCCACCAGTCCGGCCCTAGCGGGATACAATGAGCAGTTCTTC	CATSPALAGYNEQFF